The 21 T cell receptor beta chains reported below all come from one sample, sequenced in a study of OX40 agonist ivuxolimab in advanced cancers. Sequencing used immunoSEQ multiplex PCR; TCRdb keeps in-frame clones, though not all of them. The data hold approximately 98,000 clones, with approximately 89% observed a single time. This material consisted of CD4+ or CD8+ T cells sorted from blood, taken in a trial of the OX40 agonist ivuxolimab. These receptors were collected from an adult with an advanced solid tumor such as melanoma, head and neck, liver or kidney cancer.

Comment on this clone: Other DNA variants within this sample encode the same CDR3. The chain combines TRBV5-1 with TRBJ2-5; TRBD1 agrees at 10 bases. Germline assignment: CDR1 SGHRS and CDR2 YFSETQ. V lost 0 bases and J lost 2; bases outside the gene matches: 10. The CDR3 consists of 18 residues. The CDR3 nucleotides are TGCGCCAGCAGCTTGGCCGTAAGAGACAGGGGGCCTCAAGAGACCCAGTACTTC. Amino acid sequence: CASSLAVRDRGPQETQYF. Based on the CDR3 plus reference TRBV5-1 and TRBJ2-5, the full variable domain is KAGVTQTPRYLIKTRGQQVTLSCSPISGHRSVSWYQQTPGQGLQFLFEYFSETQRNKGNFPGRFSGRQFSNSRSEMNVSTLELGDSALYLCASSLAVRDRGPQETQYFGPGTRLLVL.

V is TRBV19 and J is TRBJ1-2, with D tentatively TRBD1 (5 bases). CDR1 LNHDA and CDR2 SQIVND come from the germline V gene (reference sequence). Trimming left V 3 bases short and J 3 bases short, with 17 bases between. The CDR3 is 16 amino acids. The CDR3 nucleotides are TGTGCCAGTAGTATGGGGACGTGGGGGAGTGACTATGGCTACACCTTC. It is translated as CASSMGTWGSDYGYTF.

The CDR3 region has the DNA TGTGCCAGCAGCGGGATTGACTCCCCAGATACGCAGTATTTT. Its protein product is CASSGIDSPDTQYF. V gene TRBV5-6 combines with J gene TRBJ2-3; no clear D gene. The ends were cut back, 4 bases at V and 4 bases at J, with 13 bases in the middle. Germline lookup yields CDR1 SGHDT and CDR2 YYEEEE. This CDR3 is built from 14 residues.

This clone is a singleton in its sample. V and J are TRBV4-1 and TRBJ2-7; TRBD2 matches at 9 bases. This CDR3 spans 19 amino acids. Germline CDR1 MGHRA, CDR2 YSYEKL. V was pared by 2 bases and J by 0 bases, with 14 bases of the junction left unmatched. CDR3 DNA: TGCGCCAGCAGCCAATACCTGTCGGCGGGGGGGTCCCACTCCTACGAGCAGTACTTC. Translated, it gives CASSQYLSAGGSHSYEQYF.

The chain is built from TRBV29-1 and TRBJ2-3, with D hard to call. The CDR3 length is 12 residues. V was cut by 4 bases and J by 4 bases, with 9 bases left in between. Germline V gene sequence: CDR1 SQVTM, CDR2 ANQGSEA. This CDR3 is CSVAPNSDTQYF. CDR3 DNA: TGCAGCGTTGCTCCGAACTCAGATACGCAGTATTTT.

The chain recombines TRBV6-1 with TRBJ2-4; 8 positions match TRBD1. CDR1 and CDR2 (germline): MNHNS, SASEGT. V dropped 3 bases and J dropped 3; count of bases not matched to a gene: 4. The CDR3 extends over 15 amino acids. CDR3 DNA: TGTGCCAGCAGTGACAGGGGGCCGGGCAAAAACATTCAGTACTTC. As protein: CASSDRGPGKNIQYF.

The gene calls are TRBV25-1 and TRBJ2-3; D is perhaps TRBD2 (5 bases). This CDR3 has 12 amino acids. V lost 6 bases to trimming and J lost 1 base, with 5 bases between them. From germline, CDR1 is MGHDK and CDR2 SYGVNS. As DNA, the CDR3 is TGTGCCAGCAGGGGAGGCACAGATACGCAGTATTTT. Amino acid sequence: CASRGGTDTQYF.

V is TRBV5-1 and J is TRBJ2-7, with D possibly matching TRBD1 (6 bases). Trimming stripped 4 bases from V and 1 base from J, with 15 bases between. The CDR3 runs 15 residues. Germline V gene sequence: CDR1 SGHRS, CDR2 YFSETQ. The CDR3 here is CASSVLQGVSYEQYF. CDR3 DNA: TGCGCCAGCAGCGTATTACAGGGAGTGTCCTACGAGCAGTACTTC. Combining the CDR3 with reference TRBV5-1 and TRBJ2-7 gives the whole variable domain KAGVTQTPRYLIKTRGQQVTLSCSPISGHRSVSWYQQTPGQGLQFLFEYFSETQRNKGNFPGRFSGRQFSNSRSEMNVSTLELGDSALYLCASSVLQGVSYEQYFGPGTRLTVT.

The chain links TRBV6-1 to TRBJ1-2; 7 bases match TRBD1. Germline CDR1 and CDR2: MNHNS and SASEGT. The CDR3 length is 13 residues. V shed 7 bases and J 2 bases; nucleotides not matched to a gene: 4. The CDR3 DNA reads TGTGCCAGCACAAGGGACAGCAACTATGGCTACACCTTC. Amino acid sequence: CASTRDSNYGYTF.

This chain uses TRBV5-4 with TRBJ2-5; either TRBD1 or TRBD2 may supply D (5 bases each). Germline V gene data show CDR1 as SGHNT and CDR2 as YYREEE (reference sequence). The CDR3 covers 13 residues. The V end lost 0 bases, the J end lost 4 bases, and 7 bases lay between the germline ends. This chain's CDR3 is CASSLDGGETQYF. CDR3 nucleotides: TGTGCCAGCAGCTTGGATGGGGGAGAGACCCAGTACTTC.

The chain employs TRBV9 and TRBJ1-2; D is undetermined. This CDR3 is built from 12 residues. V gave up 3 bases and J gave up 5 bases, with 8 bases separating them. Germline V gene lookup returns CDR1 SGDLS and CDR2 YYNGEE. The CDR3 nucleotides are TGTGCCAGCAGCGGAGCTTTATATGGCTACACCTTC. Translating it yields CASSGALYGYTF. Full variable domain (remainder filled in from reference TRBV9 and TRBJ1-2): DSGVTQTPKHLITATGQRVTLRCSPRSGDLSVYWYQQSLDQGLQFLIQYYNGEERAKGNILERFSAQQFPDLHSELNLSSLELGDSALYFCASSGALYGYTFGSGTRLTVV.

The rearrangement uses TRBV10-3 and TRBJ2-7; D is tentatively TRBD1 or TRBD2 (5 bases each). The germline CDR1 and CDR2 sequences are ENHRY and SYGVKD. V was pared by 8 bases and J by 0 bases, with 11 bases between. There are 13 residues in the CDR3. CDR3 sequence reads: CAIARDVSYEQYF. CDR3 DNA: TGTGCCATCGCCAGGGACGTCTCCTACGAGCAGTACTTC.

The chain has TRBV7-8 and TRBJ1-5; the D gene is possibly TRBD1 (6 bases). V was cut by 1 base and J by 1 base, with 8 bases left in between. Germline V gene sequence: CDR1 SGHVS, CDR2 FQNEAQ. CDR3 length: 15 residues. This CDR3 reads CASSLGRGSNQPQHF. The CDR3 nucleotides read TGTGCCAGCAGCTTAGGCAGGGGCAGCAATCAGCCCCAGCATTTT.

The chain carries TRBV7-9 and TRBJ2-5, with 11 bases identical to TRBD2. The V and J ends lost 5 bases and 5 bases, in that order; junction bases with no gene match: 13. In germline, CDR1 is SEHNR, CDR2 FQNEAQ (reference sequence). CDR3 length equals 17 residues. The CDR3 DNA reads TGTGCCAGCAGCCTGGTATTGGGTAGCGGGAGGGCGGAGACCCAGTACTTC. This translates into CASSLVLGSGRAETQYF.

The V and J genes are TRBV7-3 and TRBJ1-5; D call uncertain. Trimming removed 0 bases from V and 4 bases from J, with 4 bases in between. CDR1 and CDR2 (germline): SGHTA, FQGTGA. This CDR3 has 13 residues. For the CDR3, the DNA is TGTGCCAGCAGCTTAACGGTAAATCAGCCCCAGCATTTT. It codes for CASSLTVNQPQHF. The full variable domain, with the rest looked up from reference TRBV7-3 and TRBJ1-5, is GAGVSQTPSNKVTEKGKYVELRCDPISGHTALYWYRQSLGQGPEFLIYFQGTGAADDSGLPNDRFFAVRPEGSVSTLKIQRTERGDSAVYLCASSLTVNQPQHFGDGTRLSIL.

This chain joins TRBV11-3 and TRBJ1-2; 12 nucleotides align to TRBD1. The length of the CDR3 is 14 residues. Trimming removed 4 bases from V and 8 bases from J; junction bases left unmatched: 5. Per the germline V gene, CDR1 is SGHNT and CDR2 is YENEEA. The CDR3 loop is CASSSGQGARGYTF. For the CDR3, the DNA is TGTGCCAGCAGCTCGGGACAGGGGGCGCGGGGCTACACCTTC.

Only a few counts were recorded for this clone. The chain recombines TRBV29-1 with TRBJ2-5; D remains unclear. The germline V gene encodes CDR1 SQVTM and CDR2 ANQGSEA. The CDR3 has 14 residues. Trimming pared 7 bases from V and 1 base from J, leaving 16 bases between. This CDR3 is CSALPTGVQETQYF. DNA of the CDR3: TGCAGCGCCTTACCCACTGGAGTCCAAGAGACCCAGTACTTC.

The chain uses TRBV4-1 and TRBJ2-1; D may be TRBD2 (5 bases). V was shortened by 0 bases and J by 6 bases, with 18 bases between the two germline ends. The CDR3 runs to 17 residues. In germline, CDR1 is MGHRA, CDR2 YSYEKL. CDR3 sequence reads: CASSQDWTGSGLNEQFF. The CDR3 DNA reads as TGCGCCAGCAGCCAAGATTGGACGGGATCGGGTCTCAATGAGCAGTTCTTC.

The chain uses TRBV6-6 and TRBJ2-5; D uncertain. CDR3 length: 15 amino acids. Germline V gene lookup returns CDR1 MNHNY and CDR2 SVGAGI (reference sequence). Trimming pared 7 bases from V and 6 bases from J, leaving 21 bases between. The DNA for the CDR3 is TGTGCCAGCATTGAACCAAACGGGTTGGTGCAGACCCAGTACTTC. Its translation: CASIEPNGLVQTQYF.

The chain is built from TRBV5-4 and TRBJ2-7, with D perhaps TRBD1 or TRBD2 (5 bases each). The CDR3 totals 13 residues. Trimming stripped 4 bases from V and 5 bases from J, with 13 bases between. Germline V gene lookup returns CDR1 SGHNT and CDR2 YYREEE (reference sequence). Written as DNA, the CDR3 is TGTGCCAGCAGCCACCCCGGGGACGACGAGCAGTACTTC. Its protein product is CASSHPGDDEQYF.

The CDR3 nucleotides are TGTGCCAGCAGCCCCCCCCGGGGACAGGAGGAAAACATTCAGTACTTC. Amino acid sequence: CASSPPRGQEENIQYF. The rearrangement links TRBV11-3 to TRBJ2-4; 8 bases agree with TRBD1. Per germline, CDR1 SGHNT and CDR2 YENEEA. J was trimmed by 5 bases and V by 5 bases; bases with no gene match: 11. The CDR3 has 16 amino acids.